Shown below are 13 T cell receptor beta chains from a single sample sequenced in a study of blood T cells in healthy people across ages. The use of a sample-barcoded 5' primer and a J-beta primer mix characterized a second PCR of roughly 7 to 11 cycles. Each CDR3 protein gets one entry after TCRdb re-called the 5' RACE reads with MiXCR. The repertoire holds 1.4 million to 1.5 million distinct CDR3 sequences, with 42% as singletons. The source material was blood. These receptors all come from a woman aged 18-35 years in good health.

The J gene is TRBJ2-5, the V gene TRBV2; D is uncertain. The CDR3 has 14 residues. The ends were cut back, 7 bases at V and 1 base at J, with 13 bases in the middle. Germline V CDR1 and CDR2: SNHLY, FYNNEI. Here the CDR3 reads CASKPGPLQETQYF. The CDR3 coding sequence is TGTGCCAGCAAACCCGGCCCACTCCAAGAGACCCAGTACTTC.

The chain joins TRBV24-1 to TRBJ2-7; TRBD2 might be the D (6 bases). The V gene lost 8 bases and the J gene lost 10 bases, with 26 bases spanning the gap. The CDR3 is made up of 15 amino acids. Germline lookup yields CDR1 KGHDR and CDR2 SFDVKD. CDR3 region: CATMSRAWRVGAQYF. In nucleotides, the CDR3 is TGTGCCACCATGAGTAGGGCCTGGAGGGTAGGGGCCCAGTACTTC.

This clonotype was detected once. A junction end diverges from the germline sequence, so it may reflect a read error. The chain is built from TRBV4-2 and TRBJ2-1; possibly TRBD1 or TRBD2 for D (7 bases each). This CDR3 spans 13 amino acids. Germline V gene sequence: CDR1 LGHNA, CDR2 YNFKEQ. The CDR3 spells CANSRGGPEEQFF. CDR3 bases: TGTGCCAACAGCAGGGGGGGGCCAGAGGAGCAGTTCTTC.

This clonotype occurred a few times. This chain joins TRBV27 and TRBJ1-1; possibly TRBD1 for D (5 bases). Germline CDR1 is MNHEY and CDR2 is SMNVEV (reference sequence). The ends were cut back, 11 bases at V and 1 base at J, with 17 bases in the middle. The CDR3 loop spans 14 amino acids. The CDR3 loop reads CAAVKRGSNTEAFF. For the CDR3, the DNA is TGTGCCGCGGTGAAGAGGGGTTCGAACACTGAAGCTTTCTTT.

V is TRBV7-9 and J is TRBJ2-1; tentative D call: TRBD2 (7 bases). The CDR3 runs 11 residues. Trimming pared 8 bases from V and 8 bases from J, leaving 10 bases between. From germline, CDR1 is SEHNR and CDR2 FQNEAQ (reference sequence). CDR3 sequence (DNA): TGTGCCAGCGCGGGGGCTTATGAGCAGTTCTTC. Translation: CASAGAYEQFF.

This sequence joins TRBV18 and TRBJ2-7; TRBD2 matches at 12 bases. Germline values: CDR1 KGHSH, CDR2 LQKENI. V lost 2 bases to trimming and J lost 7 bases; unmatched junction nucleotides: 9. The CDR3 is made up of 16 amino acids. CDR3 sequence (DNA): TGTGCCAGCTCACCAGGACTAGCGGGGAAATACAATGAGCAGTACTTC. Translating gives CASSPGLAGKYNEQYF.

CDR3 bases: TGCAGTGCTGGAGTTGGGGGAGTCAATGAGCAGTTCTTC. It specifies CSAGVGGVNEQFF. The V and J genes are TRBV20-1 and TRBJ2-1, with D perhaps given as TRBD1 or TRBD2 (5 bases each). The germline V gene encodes CDR1 DFQATT and CDR2 SNEGSKA (reference sequence). V lost 5 bases and J lost 6, with 14 bases in between. CDR3 size: 13 residues.

The chain employs TRBV4-2 and TRBJ2-1; 13 bases are shared with TRBD2. V shed 4 bases, J shed 8 bases, and the junction held 8 bases outside the gene matches. The CDR3 runs 16 residues. Looked up from germline, CDR1 is LGHNA and CDR2 is YNFKEQ. CDR3 bases: TGTGCCAGCAGCCCAACCGGGACTAGCGGGATCTATGAGCAGTTCTTC. Translated: CASSPTGTSGIYEQFF.

This rearrangement joins TRBV7-3 to TRBJ2-5; D perhaps matches TRBD2 (5 bases). The germline gives CDR1 SGHTA, CDR2 FQGTGA. There are 14 residues in the CDR3. The V and J ends lost 5 bases and 11 bases respectively, with 21 bases between them. CDR3 loop: CASSAHVLADEQYF. CDR3 DNA sequence: TGTGCCAGCAGCGCACACGTCCTAGCCGATGAGCAGTACTTC.

The chain combines TRBV29-1 with TRBJ2-3; the match to TRBD2 covers 9 bases. Germline V gives CDR1 SQVTM, CDR2 ANQGSEA. The CDR3 loop spans 16 amino acids. V was pared by 8 bases and J by 3 bases, with 15 bases of the junction left unmatched. CDR3 protein: CSSVRVAGALTDTQYF. Here the CDR3 DNA reads TGCAGCTCTGTTCGGGTAGCGGGGGCCTTAACAGATACGCAGTATTTT.

This clonotype has more than one count but fewer than ten. The chain links TRBV10-1 to TRBJ2-3; D uncertain. Germline V gene sequence: CDR1 WNHNN, CDR2 SYGVQD (reference sequence). The CDR3 length is 15 residues. V was cut by 3 bases and J by 0 bases, with 10 bases left in between. The chain's CDR3 is CASSDLDQSTDTQYF. The CDR3 DNA follows: TGCGCCAGCAGTGACCTGGACCAGAGCACAGATACGCAGTATTTT.

The rearrangement uses TRBV20-1 and TRBJ1-2; the match to TRBD1 covers 8 bases. V shed 3 bases and J 8 bases; nucleotides not matched to a gene: 11. The CDR3 consists of 14 residues. Germline V gene sequence: CDR1 DFQATT, CDR2 SNEGSKA (reference sequence). The DNA of the CDR3 is TGCAGTGCTAGGCACGCCGGGACAGGAAGCGGCTACACCTTC. This encodes CSARHAGTGSGYTF.

This clonotype turned up a few times. The CDR3 nucleotides read TGTGCCAGCAGCCCGCAGGCTTTACTGGGGGCAGAGACCCAGTACTTC. This codes for CASSPQALLGAETQYF. The chain has TRBV7-2 and TRBJ2-5, with D possibly matching TRBD1 (6 bases). V was pared by 5 bases and J by 4 bases, with 20 bases between. Germline CDR1 is SGHTA and CDR2 is FQGNSA. CDR3 length: 16 amino acids. Complete variable domain (other parts from reference TRBV7-2 and TRBJ2-5): GAGVSQSPSNKVTEKGKDVELRCDPISGHTALYWYRQSLGQGLEFLIYFQGNSAPDKSGLPSDRFSAERTGGSVSTLTIQRTQQEDSAVYLCASSPQALLGAETQYFGPGTRLLVL.